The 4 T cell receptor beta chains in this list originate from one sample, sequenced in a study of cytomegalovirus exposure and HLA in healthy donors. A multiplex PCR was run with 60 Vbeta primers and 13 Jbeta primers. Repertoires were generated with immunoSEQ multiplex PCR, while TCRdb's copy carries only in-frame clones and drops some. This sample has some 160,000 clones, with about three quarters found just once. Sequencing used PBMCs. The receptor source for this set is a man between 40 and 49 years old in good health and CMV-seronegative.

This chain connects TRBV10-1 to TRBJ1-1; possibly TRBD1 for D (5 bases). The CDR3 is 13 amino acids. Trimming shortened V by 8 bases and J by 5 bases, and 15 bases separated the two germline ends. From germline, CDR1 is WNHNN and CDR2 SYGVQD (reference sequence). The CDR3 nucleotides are TGCGCCAGCGCCCTTGGGGGGACGACTGAAGCTTTCTTT. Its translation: CASALGGTTEAFF.

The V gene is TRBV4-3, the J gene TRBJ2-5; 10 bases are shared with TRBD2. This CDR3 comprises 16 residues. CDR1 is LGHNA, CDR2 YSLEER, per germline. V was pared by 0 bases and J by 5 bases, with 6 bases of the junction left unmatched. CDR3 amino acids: CASSQEVAGGLETQYF. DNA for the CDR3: TGCGCCAGCAGCCAAGAAGTAGCGGGGGGATTGGAGACCCAGTACTTC.

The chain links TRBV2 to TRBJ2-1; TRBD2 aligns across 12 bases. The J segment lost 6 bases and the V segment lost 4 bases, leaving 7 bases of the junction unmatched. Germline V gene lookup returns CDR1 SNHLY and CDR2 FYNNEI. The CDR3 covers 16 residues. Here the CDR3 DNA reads TGTGCCAGCAGTGTTACTAGCGGGGGGAGAGGCAATGAGCAGTTCTTC. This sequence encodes CASSVTSGGRGNEQFF.

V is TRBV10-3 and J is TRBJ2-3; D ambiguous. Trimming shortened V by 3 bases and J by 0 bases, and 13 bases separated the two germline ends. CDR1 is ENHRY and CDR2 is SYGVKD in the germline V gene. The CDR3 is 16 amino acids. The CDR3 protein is CAISERQTPSTDTQYF. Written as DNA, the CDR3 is TGTGCCATCAGTGAACGGCAGACACCTAGCACAGATACGCAGTATTTT.